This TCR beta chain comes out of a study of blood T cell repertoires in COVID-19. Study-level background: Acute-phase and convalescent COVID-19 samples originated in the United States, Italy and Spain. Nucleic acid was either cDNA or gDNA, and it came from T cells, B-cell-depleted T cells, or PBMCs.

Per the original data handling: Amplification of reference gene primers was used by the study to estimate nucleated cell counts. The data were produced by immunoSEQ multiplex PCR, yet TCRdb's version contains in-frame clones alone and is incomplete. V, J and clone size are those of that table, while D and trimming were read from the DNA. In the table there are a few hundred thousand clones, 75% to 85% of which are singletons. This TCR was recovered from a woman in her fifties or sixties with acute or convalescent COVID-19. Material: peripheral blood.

CDR3 DNA: TGTGCCAGCAGCGTCAGCGGGAGCGACTACAATGAGCAGTTCTTC. Translated: CASSVSGSDYNEQFF. The rearrangement uses TRBV7-2 and TRBJ2-1; 8 bases are a match to TRBD2. The CDR3 is 15 residues long. CDR1 SGHTA and CDR2 FQGNSA come from the germline V gene. Losses at the gene ends were 5 bases for V and 3 bases for J; bases not matched to a gene: 6.